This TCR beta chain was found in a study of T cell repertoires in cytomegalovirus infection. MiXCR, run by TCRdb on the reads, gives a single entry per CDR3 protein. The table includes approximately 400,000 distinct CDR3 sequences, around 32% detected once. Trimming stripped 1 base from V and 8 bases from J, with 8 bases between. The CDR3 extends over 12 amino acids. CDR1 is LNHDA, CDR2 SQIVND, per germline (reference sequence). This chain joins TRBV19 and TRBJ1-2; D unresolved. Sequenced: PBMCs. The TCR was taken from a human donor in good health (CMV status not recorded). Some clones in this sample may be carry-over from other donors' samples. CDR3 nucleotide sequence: TGTGCCAGTAGTATAGGACCTGAGGGCTACACCTTC. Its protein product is CASSIGPEGYTF.